Below, 32 T cell receptor beta chains from the same sample are listed, as sequenced in a study of regulatory T cells in long-lasting Graves disease. With iRepertoire HTBI primers and Arm-PCR of CDR3 regions, TCR beta libraries were built. One entry per CDR3 protein results from TCRdb running MiXCR on the multiplex PCR reads. The table includes some 250,000 distinct CDR3 sequences, about 17% detected once. Time point indicated: newly diagnosed GD, antithyroid drugs for less than 3 months. RNA isolated from PBMCs was used to make the TCR library. In addition, the sample was reused for a study of T cells in Graves' hyperthyroidism and ophthalmopathy.

Source: peripheral blood mononuclear cells (PBMCs), taken at new diagnosis, from a patient treated with antithyroid drugs. The receptors originated from a woman under 40 with Graves disease.

This clonotype was detected many times. The chain combines TRBV5-4 with TRBJ2-7, with 11 nucleotides matching TRBD1. J gave up 4 bases and V 4 bases, and 4 bases lay outside the gene matches. The CDR3 has 14 residues. Germline CDR1 SGHNT, CDR2 YYREEE (reference sequence). CDR3 sequence (DNA): TGTGCCAGCAGCACGGACAGGGGGCGGTACGAGCAGTACTTC. Its protein is CASSTDRGRYEQYF.

This clonotype came up a few times. The rearrangement uses TRBV6-1 and TRBJ2-2; D possibly corresponds to TRBD1 (5 bases). CDR1 and CDR2 (germline): MNHNS, SASEGT. V lost 5 bases and J lost 3, with 13 bases in between. The CDR3 runs 15 residues. The chain's CDR3 is CASSRESRDTGELFF. In nucleotides, the CDR3 is TGTGCCAGCAGTCGCGAAAGCAGGGACACCGGGGAGCTGTTTTTT.

This chain links TRBV19 with TRBJ1-2; D might be TRBD1 (5 bases). Per the germline V gene, CDR1 is LNHDA and CDR2 is SQIVND (reference sequence). V dropped 8 bases and J dropped 4 bases, with 20 bases sitting between them. The CDR3 sequence is 15 residues long. The CDR3 bases are TGTGCCAGTTTTAGATCGGGGACCGGGAGCTATGGCTACACCTTC. Translated: CASFRSGTGSYGYTF.

This clonotype has at least ten counts. J is TRBJ1-2 and V is TRBV6-2 or TRBV6-3; D unresolved. The germline V gene has CDR1 MNHEY and CDR2 SVGEGT. V gave up 2 bases and J gave up 4 bases, with 5 bases separating them. The CDR3 extends over 12 amino acids. The CDR3, as DNA: TGTGCCAGCAGTTACGATGGCTATGGCTACACCTTC. This translates into CASSYDGYGYTF.

In its sample, this clonotype was seen many times. Relative to the germline gene, one junction end is altered; a read error may explain this. The V and J genes are TRBV5-1 and TRBJ2-1, with 7 nucleotides matching TRBD2. CDR3 size: 15 residues. Germline CDR1 reads SGHRS; CDR2 reads YFSETQ. CDR3 region: CASSTERGGAGEQFF. Written as DNA, the CDR3 is TGTGCCAGCAGCACCGAACGGGGAGGGGCAGGTGAGCAGTTCTTC.

The table lists this clonotype with many counts. This chain connects TRBV5-1 to TRBJ1-2, with D perhaps TRBD1 (5 bases). Germline V gene lookup returns CDR1 SGHRS and CDR2 YFSETQ. The CDR3 covers 14 residues. Trimming removed 0 bases from V and 8 bases from J, with 14 bases in between. The CDR3 sequence is CASSLGAREYGYTF. In nucleotides, the CDR3 is TGCGCCAGCAGCTTGGGGGCCAGGGAGTACGGCTACACCTTC.

This clonotype was seen only a few times. V usage is TRBV5-1 and J usage is TRBJ2-7; TRBD1 is a possible D gene (6 bases). Deletions cut 3 bases from V and 4 bases from J, with 32 bases between. The germline gives CDR1 SGHRS, CDR2 YFSETQ. CDR3 length: 20 residues. The CDR3 nucleotides are TGCGCCAGCAGCTGGCCCAGGGGAGTGACGTCGCTACCACCTTTTTACGAGCAGTACTTC. This translates into CASSWPRGVTSLPPFYEQYF.

This clonotype has a handful of counts. A read error may produce the germline difference seen at one junction end. The CDR3 protein is CASSLGTVNEKLSF. In DNA form, the CDR3 reads TGCGCCAGCAGCTTGGGCACGGTCAATGAAAAACTGTCTTTT. This sequence joins TRBV5-1 and TRBJ1-4, with D unclear. The CDR3 is 14 residues long. In germline, CDR1 is SGHRS, CDR2 YFSETQ.

This clonotype was detected many times. The chain's CDR3 is CASSYQGPYNEQFF. The CDR3 coding sequence is TGTGCCAGCAGTTATCAGGGTCCCTACAATGAGCAGTTCTTC. The chain has TRBV6-2 or TRBV6-3 and TRBJ2-1; D may be TRBD1 (5 bases). Trimming shortened V by 3 bases and J by 2 bases, and 8 bases separated the two germline ends. CDR3 length equals 14 residues. The germline V gene has CDR1 MNHEY and CDR2 SVGEGT.

This clonotype was seen many times. This chain uses TRBV7-8 with TRBJ2-4; D is unresolved. The CDR3 has 14 amino acids. The V end lost 5 bases, the J end lost 15 bases, and 23 bases lay between the germline ends. The germline V gene has CDR1 SGHVS and CDR2 FQNEAQ. The CDR3 protein is CASSGRDRTGLMYF. In DNA, the CDR3 is TGTGCCAGCAGCGGCCGCGATCGGACCGGGTTAATGTACTTC.

This clonotype was counted ten times or more. V and J are TRBV5-1 and TRBJ1-5, with TRBD1 matching 10 bases. CDR1 and CDR2 (germline): SGHRS, YFSETQ. The CDR3 spans 18 residues. Losses at the gene ends were 0 bases for V and 0 bases for J; bases not matched to a gene: 6. The CDR3 region is CASSLGTGGSYSNQPQHF. The DNA for the CDR3 is TGCGCCAGCAGCTTGGGGACAGGGGGATCTTATAGCAATCAGCCCCAGCATTTT. The full variable domain, completed using reference TRBV5-1 and TRBJ1-5, is KAGVTQTPRYLIKTRGQQVTLSCSPISGHRSVSWYQQTPGQGLQFLFEYFSETQRNKGNFPGRFSGRQFSNSRSEMNVSTLELGDSALYLCASSLGTGGSYSNQPQHFGDGTRLSIL.

This CDR3 is CASSEYPRGALNYGYTF. The CDR3 region has the DNA TGTGCCAGCAGTGAATACCCCAGGGGGGCTCTTAACTATGGCTACACCTTC. The gene calls are TRBV25-1 and TRBJ1-2, with 7 bases lining up with TRBD1. This CDR3 contains 17 residues. Germline V gene data show CDR1 as MGHDK and CDR2 as SYGVNS. With V trimmed by 0 bases and J by 1 base, 8 bases remained unmatched.

This clonotype was detected ten times or more. The chain has TRBV6-5 and TRBJ1-6; 7 bases map to TRBD1. Germline V gene sequence: CDR1 MNHEY, CDR2 SVGAGI. The CDR3 consists of 16 residues. Trimming at V came to 0 bases and at J to 7 bases, leaving 6 bases not matched to a gene. The CDR3 DNA reads TGTGCCAGCAGTTACTCGAGACAGGGTGTGAATTCACCCCTCCACTTT. Amino acid sequence: CASSYSRQGVNSPLHF.

The sample holds one count of this clonotype. Since a far larger clone is one base different, this is likely a read error. V gene TRBV6-9 combines with J gene TRBJ2-7; 9 nucleotides agree with TRBD1. CDR3 length equals 14 residues. V lost 4 bases to trimming and J lost 6 bases; unmatched junction nucleotides: 7. CDR1 and CDR2 from the germline V gene are MNHGY and SVAAGI. CDR3: CASSSQTGGREQYF. CDR3 coding DNA: TGTGCCAGCAGTTCCCAGACAGGGGGACGCGAGCAGTACTTC.

This clonotype was counted ten times or more. The chain employs TRBV20-1 and TRBJ1-2, with 7 nucleotides matching TRBD1. This CDR3 spans 13 amino acids. The germline CDR1 and CDR2 sequences are DFQATT and SNEGSKA (reference sequence). Trimming cost V 1 base and J 7 bases; bases outside gene matches: 6. The CDR3 region has the DNA TGCAGTGCTAGAGTATACAGGGGCAGTGGCTACACCTTC. Residues: CSARVYRGSGYTF.

This clonotype has a count of ten or more. V usage is TRBV20-1 and J usage is TRBJ1-2; D remains unclear. Germline loops: CDR1 DFQATT, CDR2 SNEGSKA (reference sequence). The CDR3 length is 12 residues. The ends were cut back, 6 bases at V and 3 bases at J, with 11 bases in the middle. The CDR3 region is CSARTVDYGYTF. Written as DNA, the CDR3 is TGCAGTGCCAGGACTGTAGACTATGGCTACACCTTC.

This clonotype has a handful of counts. This chain uses TRBV4-1 with TRBJ1-2, with D tentatively TRBD1 (6 bases). V gave up 2 bases and J gave up 3 bases, with 10 bases separating them. Germline CDR1 is MGHRA and CDR2 is YSYEKL. This CDR3 region has 14 residues. The CDR3 protein is CASSQIQGYYGYTF. DNA for the CDR3: TGCGCCAGCAGCCAAATACAGGGATACTATGGCTACACCTTC.

This clonotype has at least ten counts. V usage is TRBV7-9 and J usage is TRBJ1-5, with D unclear. V lost 5 bases to trimming and J lost 2 bases, with 19 bases between them. This CDR3 comprises 17 residues. Germline loops: CDR1 SEHNR, CDR2 FQNEAQ (reference sequence). In nucleotides, the CDR3 is TGTGCCAGCAGCCCCCCGTCTTGGGAGGGTGGCAATCAGCCCCAGCATTTT. Amino acid sequence: CASSPPSWEGGNQPQHF.

This clonotype was counted at least ten times. The chain has TRBV15 and TRBJ2-7; tentatively, D is TRBD2 (7 bases). Trimming shortened V by 2 bases and J by 4 bases, and 21 bases separated the two germline ends. The CDR3 sequence is 17 residues long. Per germline, CDR1 LNHNV and CDR2 YYDKDF (reference sequence). The CDR3: CATSRPTLMGGRYEQYF. CDR3 nucleotides: TGTGCCACCAGCAGACCGACCCTTATGGGGGGGCGGTACGAGCAGTACTTC.

This clonotype was recorded at least ten times. The chain employs TRBV6-1 and TRBJ2-1; the D is unclear. CDR1 MNHNS and CDR2 SASEGT come from the germline V gene. The CDR3 extends over 13 amino acids. Deletions cut 5 bases from V and 13 bases from J, with 18 bases between. The CDR3 sequence is CASSYGGGWEQFF. The CDR3 coding sequence is TGTGCCAGCAGTTATGGTGGCGGTTGGGAACAGTTCTTC.

The sample holds many counts of this clonotype. The V gene is TRBV4-1, the J gene TRBJ1-5; 10 bases fit TRBD1. V lost 4 bases to trimming and J lost 5 bases; unmatched junction nucleotides: 11. Per the germline V gene, CDR1 is MGHRA and CDR2 is YSYEKL. CDR3 length: 17 amino acids. The CDR3 spells CASSPGGQGPTHQPQHF. The DNA for the CDR3 is TGCGCCAGCAGCCCGGGGGGACAGGGGCCTACCCATCAGCCCCAGCATTTT.

This clonotype was seen ten or more times. The V call is TRBV6-5, the J call TRBJ1-2; 9 nucleotides match TRBD1. V shed 4 bases and J 5 bases; nucleotides not matched to a gene: 5. The CDR3 sequence is 14 residues long. Per germline, CDR1 MNHEY and CDR2 SVGAGI. CDR3 amino acids: CASSSGTGWYGYTF. CDR3 DNA sequence: TGTGCCAGCAGTTCCGGGACAGGGTGGTATGGCTACACCTTC.

The chain has TRBV5-4 and TRBJ1-1; D gene unclear. V was shortened by 3 bases and J by 4 bases, with 13 bases between the two germline ends. The germline V gene has CDR1 SGHNT and CDR2 YYREEE (reference sequence). This CDR3 is 14 amino acids long. The CDR3 nucleotides are TGTGCCAGCAGCTCCCGGGCCGAGGGCACTGAAGCTTTCTTT. Translated: CASSSRAEGTEAFF.

This clonotype was seen at least ten times. The V gene is TRBV15, the J gene TRBJ2-7; D unresolved. In germline, CDR1 is LNHNV, CDR2 YYDKDF (reference sequence). This CDR3 comprises 12 residues. With 1 base removed from V and 5 bases from J, the gap between germline ends came to 6 bases. CDR3 nucleotide sequence: TGTGCCACCAGCAGAGCAGGAGACGAGCAGTACTTC. Residues: CATSRAGDEQYF.

This clonotype was picked up a small number of times. This clone may be a read error of a much larger clone one base away. The rearrangement links TRBV12-5 to TRBJ2-4, with D possibly TRBD2 on 6 matching bases. The V gene's germline CDR1 is LGHNT and CDR2 FRNRAP. The CDR3 has 15 residues. The CDR3 sequence: CASGLVFGGKTIQYF. CDR3 in DNA: TGTGCTAGTGGTTTGGTATTTGGGGGGAAAACCATTCAGTACTTC.

This clonotype was counted ten times or more. A read error may produce the germline difference seen at one junction end. J is TRBJ1-1 and V is TRBV5-5; a weak D match, TRBD1 (5 bases). CDR1 SGHKS and CDR2 YYEKEE come from the germline V gene (reference sequence). CDR3 length equals 16 residues. The CDR3 DNA follows: TGCGCCAGCAGCTCCCAGGTGAGTGGGGACAACACTGAAGCTTTCTTT. Encoded protein: CASSSQVSGDNTEAFF.

This clonotype was recorded a few times. A clone one base away is much larger, so this may be a read error. The chain has TRBV6-2 or TRBV6-3 and TRBJ1-5; D unclear. V shed 5 bases and J shed 0 bases, with 11 bases lying between them. Germline lookup yields CDR1 MNHEY and CDR2 SVGEGT. This CDR3 is built from 15 residues. CDR3 residues: CASSERQTSNQPQHF. The CDR3 nucleotides are TGTGCCAGCAGTGAAAGGCAGACTAGCAATCAGCCCCAGCATTTT.

The chain combines TRBV27 with TRBJ2-3, with 11 positions matching TRBD2. Germline values: CDR1 MNHEY, CDR2 SMNVEV (reference sequence). The CDR3 totals 15 residues. V trimming: 4 bases; J trimming: 6 bases; junction bases outside the gene matches: 6. CDR3 in amino acids: CASSSIAGGADTQYF. The CDR3 DNA reads TGTGCCAGCAGTTCCATAGCGGGGGGGGCGGATACGCAGTATTTT.

The table lists this clonotype with many counts. The J gene is TRBJ1-1, the V gene TRBV6-1; 7 bases are a match to TRBD1. Germline V gene lookup returns CDR1 MNHNS and CDR2 SASEGT. The junction had 6 bases not matched to a gene; V was cut back by 1 base and J by 4 bases. This CDR3 comprises 15 residues. As DNA, the CDR3 is TGTGCCAGCAGTGAAGGGGGACAGTCGACCACTGAAGCTTTCTTT. Translating it yields CASSEGGQSTTEAFF.

This clonotype occurred many times. The chain recombines TRBV20-1 with TRBJ1-5, with D hard to call. Trimming removed 5 bases at V and 3 bases at J, with 17 bases between. Looked up from germline, CDR1 is DFQATT and CDR2 is SNEGSKA (reference sequence). The CDR3 length is 15 residues. In DNA, the CDR3 is TGCAGTGCTTTGGTCAACTCCCGGGCCAATCAGCCCCAGCATTTT. The encoded protein is CSALVNSRANQPQHF.

This clonotype appeared many times. The V gene is TRBV12-3 or TRBV12-4, the J gene TRBJ2-7, with D perhaps TRBD2 (6 bases). The CDR3 consists of 15 residues. With 4 bases removed from V and 6 bases from J, the gap between germline ends came to 19 bases. The CDR3, as DNA: TGTGCCAGCAGTTCCTCGACGGAGGGCGGGTTCGAGCAGTACTTC. Translating gives CASSSSTEGGFEQYF.

Worth noting for this clonotype: Mismatch with germline at one junction end may stem from a read error. This chain uses TRBV5-1 with TRBJ2-1; D is possibly TRBD1 (6 bases). This CDR3 has 18 amino acids. Germline V gene lookup returns CDR1 SGHRS and CDR2 YFSETQ. The CDR3 nucleotides read TGCGCCAGCAGCTTGGCCACAGGGACGGGGTTCCCCTACGATGAGCAGTTCTTC. It is translated as CASSLATGTGFPYDEQFF. The full variable domain, with the rest looked up from reference TRBV5-1 and TRBJ2-1, is KAGVTQTPRYLIKTRGQQVTLSCSPISGHRSVSWYQQTPGQGLQFLFEYFSETQRNKGNFPGRFSGRQFSNSRSEMNVSTLELGDSALYLCASSLATGTGFPYDEQFFGPGTRLTVL.